This entry concerns a single T cell receptor (beta chain). These data originate in a study of blood T cell repertoires in COVID-19. Study details: COVID-19 samples from acute and convalescent phases originated in the United States, Italy and Spain. PBMCs, B-cell-depleted T cells, or T cells provided the cDNA or gDNA that made up the material.

The CDR3 runs to 16 residues. V was pared by 3 bases and J by 8 bases, with 14 bases of the junction left unmatched. Germline V gene lookup returns CDR1 SGDLS and CDR2 YYNGEE. Sequencing used immunoSEQ multiplex PCR; TCRdb keeps in-frame clones, though not all of them. The data show 250,000 to 300,000 clones, with around nine tenths seen just once and approximately 12% held by the top ten. The receptor comes from a woman under 40 with COVID-19, enrolled during active disease. V gene TRBV9 combines with J gene TRBJ2-3; 8 nucleotides agree with TRBD2. The sequencing sample was made of peripheral blood. The CDR3 region has the DNA TGTGCCAGCAGCGCCCTCGGTCGGGGGGGCCAGGGTACGCAGTATTTT. Encoded protein: CASSALGRGGQGTQYF.